Presented here are 4 T cell receptor beta chains from one specimen sequenced in a study of TIL therapy for anti-PD-1-resistant metastatic lung cancer. Described time point: pre-treatment sample, taken before nivolumab and TIL therapy. This was the immunoSEQ v3 assay. The protocol was immunoSEQ multiplex PCR, while the TCRdb copy is restricted to in-frame clones and leaves out a portion. This sample carries about 36,000 clones, 73% of them seen once, and the ten largest clones take 5.7%. This sample comprised blood, obtained at baseline. The origin of the receptors is a person aged 25 to 85 with non-small cell lung cancer.

V is TRBV4-3 and J is TRBJ1-6, with TRBD1 matching 7 bases. Germline-derived CDR1 and CDR2 are LGHNA and YSLEER. J gave up 9 bases and V 1 base, and 9 bases lay outside the gene matches. This CDR3 spans 16 amino acids. The CDR3 is CASSQATGFVGSPLHF. The CDR3 DNA follows: TGCGCCAGCAGCCAAGCGACAGGGTTTGTAGGTTCACCCCTCCACTTT.

The rearrangement uses TRBV27 and TRBJ1-2; D is possibly TRBD1 (5 bases). V dropped 6 bases and J dropped 2 bases, with 10 bases sitting between them. CDR3 length: 13 amino acids. CDR1 and CDR2 from the germline V gene are MNHEY and SMNVEV (reference sequence). In DNA, the CDR3 is TGTGCCAGCAGGATTTCAGGGAACTATGGCTACACCTTC. This translates into CASRISGNYGYTF.

This clone was detected once. The V and J genes are TRBV5-4 and TRBJ2-5; no firm D call. Germline-derived CDR1 and CDR2 are SGHNT and YYREEE (reference sequence). The CDR3 spans 15 residues. V lost 4 bases and J lost 1, with 14 bases in between. CDR3 region: CASSTSDGRQETQYF. The DNA of the CDR3 is TGTGCCAGCAGCACCAGTGACGGTCGCCAAGAGACCCAGTACTTC.

The chain has TRBV7-2 and TRBJ2-7, with TRBD2 identical over 10 bases. V gave up 9 bases and J gave up 7 bases; unmatched junction bases: 9. Germline CDR1 reads SGHTA; CDR2 reads FQGNSA. CDR3 length equals 13 residues. The CDR3 DNA follows: TGTGCCAGTGCAGTACTAGCGGGAAAAGAGCAGTACTTC. Protein sequence: CASAVLAGKEQYF. The variable domain in full, completed from reference TRBV7-2 and TRBJ2-7, reads GAGVSQSPSNKVTEKGKDVELRCDPISGHTALYWYRQSLGQGLEFLIYFQGNSAPDKSGLPSDRFSAERTGGSVSTLTIQRTQQEDSAVYLCASAVLAGKEQYFGPGTRLTVT.